This T cell receptor (beta chain) came from a study of blood T cell repertoires in COVID-19. Authors' processing steps: The assay estimated nucleated cells by amplifying reference gene primers. Method: immunoSEQ multiplex PCR; TCRdb's copy keeps in-frame clones and lacks some. That table furnishes V, J and clone size, whereas the DNA furnished D and trimming. This repertoire shows about 340,000 clones, 70% to 90% found once; its top ten account for about 4.2%. Trimming took 3 bases from V and 2 from J; bases not matched to a gene: 8. Per germline, CDR1 MNHEY and CDR2 SMNVEV (reference sequence). CDR3 length equals 16 residues. Individuals drawn from some 25 US areas were about 18 to 95 years old.

The chain has TRBV27 and TRBJ2-7; 9 bases are a match to TRBD1. This sequence was found in a woman aged 40-49 years with acute COVID-19. Sequencing used PBMCs or T cells enriched from blood (not recorded which). The CDR3 protein is CASSFYRGLGTYEQYF. DNA for the CDR3: TGTGCCAGCAGTTTCTACAGGGGGCTGGGGACCTACGAGCAGTACTTC.